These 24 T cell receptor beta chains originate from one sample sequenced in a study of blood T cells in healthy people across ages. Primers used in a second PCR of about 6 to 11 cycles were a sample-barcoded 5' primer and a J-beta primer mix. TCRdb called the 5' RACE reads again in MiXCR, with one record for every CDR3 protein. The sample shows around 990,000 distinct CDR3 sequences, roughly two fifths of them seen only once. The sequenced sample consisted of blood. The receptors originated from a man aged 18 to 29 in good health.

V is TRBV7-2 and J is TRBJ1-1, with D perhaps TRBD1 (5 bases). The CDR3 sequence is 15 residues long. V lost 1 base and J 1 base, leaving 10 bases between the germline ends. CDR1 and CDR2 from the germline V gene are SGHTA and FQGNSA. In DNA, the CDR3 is TGTGCCAGCAGCTTAGTGTACGGGACGAACACTGAAGCTTTCTTT. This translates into CASSLVYGTNTEAFF. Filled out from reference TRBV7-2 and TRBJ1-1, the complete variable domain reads GAGVSQSPSNKVTEKGKDVELRCDPISGHTALYWYRQSLGQGLEFLIYFQGNSAPDKSGLPSDRFSAERTGGSVSTLTIQRTQQEDSAVYLCASSLVYGTNTEAFFGQGTRLTVV.

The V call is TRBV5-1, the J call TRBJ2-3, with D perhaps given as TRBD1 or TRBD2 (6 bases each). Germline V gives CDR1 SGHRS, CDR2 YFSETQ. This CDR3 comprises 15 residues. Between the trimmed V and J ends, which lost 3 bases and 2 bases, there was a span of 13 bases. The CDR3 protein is CASSWGAGHTDTQYF. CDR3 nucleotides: TGCGCCAGCAGCTGGGGGGCGGGCCACACAGATACGCAGTATTTT. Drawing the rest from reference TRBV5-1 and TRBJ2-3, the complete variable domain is KAGVTQTPRYLIKTRGQQVTLSCSPISGHRSVSWYQQTPGQGLQFLFEYFSETQRNKGNFPGRFSGRQFSNSRSEMNVSTLELGDSALYLCASSWGAGHTDTQYFGPGTRLTVL.

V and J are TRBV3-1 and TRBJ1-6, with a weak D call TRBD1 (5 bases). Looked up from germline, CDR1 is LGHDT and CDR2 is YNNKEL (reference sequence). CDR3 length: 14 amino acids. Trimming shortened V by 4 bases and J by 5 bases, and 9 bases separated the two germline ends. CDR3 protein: CASSRGTDNSPLHF. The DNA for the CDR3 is TGTGCCAGCAGCCGGGGGACGGATAATTCACCCCTCCACTTT.

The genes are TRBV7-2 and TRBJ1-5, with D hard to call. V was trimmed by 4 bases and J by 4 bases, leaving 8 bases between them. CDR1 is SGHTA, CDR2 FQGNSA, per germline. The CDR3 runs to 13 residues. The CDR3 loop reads CASSSNFNQPQHF. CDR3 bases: TGTGCCAGCAGCTCCAACTTTAATCAGCCCCAGCATTTT.

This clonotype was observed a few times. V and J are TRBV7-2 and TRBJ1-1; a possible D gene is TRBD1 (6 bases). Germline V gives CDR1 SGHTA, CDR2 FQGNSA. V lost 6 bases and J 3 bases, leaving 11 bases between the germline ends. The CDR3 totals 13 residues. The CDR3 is CASSRQEDTEAFF. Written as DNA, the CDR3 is TGTGCCAGCAGTCGACAGGAGGACACTGAAGCTTTCTTT.

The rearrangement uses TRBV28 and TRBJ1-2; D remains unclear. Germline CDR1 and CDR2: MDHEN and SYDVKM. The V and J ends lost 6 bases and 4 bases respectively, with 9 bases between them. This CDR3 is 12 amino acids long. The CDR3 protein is CASSLKGYGYTF. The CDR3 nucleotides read TGTGCCAGCAGCCTAAAGGGCTATGGCTACACCTTC.

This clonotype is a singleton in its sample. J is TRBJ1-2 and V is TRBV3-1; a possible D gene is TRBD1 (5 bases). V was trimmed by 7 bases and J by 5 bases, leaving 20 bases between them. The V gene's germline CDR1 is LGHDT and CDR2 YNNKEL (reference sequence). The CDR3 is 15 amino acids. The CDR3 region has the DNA TGTGCCAGCAACCGAGCGGACACCGGGAGGTATGGCTACACCTTC. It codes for CASNRADTGRYGYTF.

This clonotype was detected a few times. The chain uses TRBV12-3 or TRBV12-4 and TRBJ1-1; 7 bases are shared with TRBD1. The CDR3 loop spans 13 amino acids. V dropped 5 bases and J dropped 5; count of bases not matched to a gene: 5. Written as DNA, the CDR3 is TGTGCCAGCAGTGGATACAGGGGAACTGAAGCTTTCTTT. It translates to CASSGYRGTEAFF.

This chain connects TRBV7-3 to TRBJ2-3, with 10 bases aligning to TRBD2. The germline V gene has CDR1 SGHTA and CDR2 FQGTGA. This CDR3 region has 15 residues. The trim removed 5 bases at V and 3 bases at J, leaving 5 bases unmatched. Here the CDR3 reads CASSRISGGTDTQYF. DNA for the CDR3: TGTGCCAGCAGCAGAATTAGCGGGGGGACAGATACGCAGTATTTT.

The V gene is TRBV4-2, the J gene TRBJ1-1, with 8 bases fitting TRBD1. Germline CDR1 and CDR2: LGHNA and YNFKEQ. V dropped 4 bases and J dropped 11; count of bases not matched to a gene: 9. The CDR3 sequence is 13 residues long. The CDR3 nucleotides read TGTGCCAGCAGCCCAAATGGGGACAGGTTTGCTTTCTTT. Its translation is CASSPNGDRFAFF.

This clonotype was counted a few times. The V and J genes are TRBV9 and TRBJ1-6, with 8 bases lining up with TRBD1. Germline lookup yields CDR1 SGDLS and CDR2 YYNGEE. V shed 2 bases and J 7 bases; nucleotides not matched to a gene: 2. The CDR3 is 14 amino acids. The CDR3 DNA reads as TGTGCCAGCAGCGTGGGACAGGAAAATTCACCCCTCCACTTT. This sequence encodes CASSVGQENSPLHF.

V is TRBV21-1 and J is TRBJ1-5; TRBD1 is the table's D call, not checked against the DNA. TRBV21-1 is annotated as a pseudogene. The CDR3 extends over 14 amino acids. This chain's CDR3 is CASSKDRFDQPQHF. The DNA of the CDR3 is TGTGCCAGCAGCAAAGACAGGTTTGATCAGCCCCAGCATTTT.

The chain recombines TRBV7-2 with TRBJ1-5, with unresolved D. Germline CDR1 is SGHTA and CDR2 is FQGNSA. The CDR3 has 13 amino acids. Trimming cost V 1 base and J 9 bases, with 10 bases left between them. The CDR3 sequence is CASSLVTGSPQHF. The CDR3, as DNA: TGTGCCAGCAGCTTAGTCACGGGTTCGCCCCAGCATTTT.

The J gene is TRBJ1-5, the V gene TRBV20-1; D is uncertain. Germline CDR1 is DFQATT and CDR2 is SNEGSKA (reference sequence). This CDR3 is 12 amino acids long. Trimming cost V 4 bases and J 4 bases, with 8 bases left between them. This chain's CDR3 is CSATDKNQPQHF. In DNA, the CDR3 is TGCAGTGCTACAGACAAAAATCAGCCCCAGCATTTT.

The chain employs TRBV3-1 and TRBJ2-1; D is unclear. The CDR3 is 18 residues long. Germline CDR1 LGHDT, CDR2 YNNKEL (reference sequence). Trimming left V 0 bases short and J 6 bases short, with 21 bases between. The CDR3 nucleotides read TGTGCCAGCAGCCAAGATACCCTAATAGCCGAGTTGGGCAATGAGCAGTTCTTC. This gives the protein CASSQDTLIAELGNEQFF.

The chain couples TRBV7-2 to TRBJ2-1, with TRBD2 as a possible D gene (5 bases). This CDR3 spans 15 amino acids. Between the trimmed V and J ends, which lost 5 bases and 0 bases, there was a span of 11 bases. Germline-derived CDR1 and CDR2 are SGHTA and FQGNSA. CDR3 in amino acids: CASSNGGSSYNEQFF. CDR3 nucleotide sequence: TGTGCCAGCAGCAACGGTGGGAGCTCCTACAATGAGCAGTTCTTC.

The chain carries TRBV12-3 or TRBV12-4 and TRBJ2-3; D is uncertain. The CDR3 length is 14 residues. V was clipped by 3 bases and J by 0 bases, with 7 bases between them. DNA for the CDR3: TGTGCCAGCAGTTTTGGGTTTAGCACAGATACGCAGTATTTT. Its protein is CASSFGFSTDTQYF.

The CDR3 bases are TGTGCCAGCAGCTTGGGGGTGGATAGCTATGGCTACACCTTC. This codes for CASSLGVDSYGYTF. The rearrangement uses TRBV5-4 and TRBJ1-2; D ambiguous. This CDR3 has 14 amino acids. Between the trimmed V and J ends, which lost 0 bases and 4 bases, there was a span of 10 bases. Germline CDR1 and CDR2: SGHNT and YYREEE (reference sequence).

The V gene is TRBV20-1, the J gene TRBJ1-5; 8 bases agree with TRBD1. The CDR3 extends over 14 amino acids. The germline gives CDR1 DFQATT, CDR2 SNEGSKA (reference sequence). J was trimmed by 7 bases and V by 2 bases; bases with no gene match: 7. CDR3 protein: CSARSQGASQPQHF. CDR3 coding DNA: TGCAGTGCTAGATCCCAGGGGGCGAGCCAGCCCCAGCATTTT.

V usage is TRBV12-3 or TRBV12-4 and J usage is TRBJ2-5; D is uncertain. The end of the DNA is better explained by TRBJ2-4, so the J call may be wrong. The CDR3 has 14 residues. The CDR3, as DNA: TGTGCCAGCAGTTTCATCGTAGACTTGGACATTCAGTACTTC. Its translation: CASSFIVDLDIQYF.

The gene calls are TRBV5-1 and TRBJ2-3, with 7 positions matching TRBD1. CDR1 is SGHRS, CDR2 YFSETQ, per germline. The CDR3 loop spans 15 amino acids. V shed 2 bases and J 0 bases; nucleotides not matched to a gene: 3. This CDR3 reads CASSFGDRSTDTQYF. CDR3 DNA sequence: TGCGCCAGCAGCTTCGGGGACAGAAGCACAGATACGCAGTATTTT.

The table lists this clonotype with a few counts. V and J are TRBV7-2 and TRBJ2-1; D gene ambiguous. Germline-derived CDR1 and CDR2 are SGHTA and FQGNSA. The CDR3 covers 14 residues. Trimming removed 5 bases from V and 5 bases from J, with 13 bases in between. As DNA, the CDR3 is TGTGCCAGCAGCCCCGTTACAGCTAACAATGAGCAGTTCTTC. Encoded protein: CASSPVTANNEQFF.

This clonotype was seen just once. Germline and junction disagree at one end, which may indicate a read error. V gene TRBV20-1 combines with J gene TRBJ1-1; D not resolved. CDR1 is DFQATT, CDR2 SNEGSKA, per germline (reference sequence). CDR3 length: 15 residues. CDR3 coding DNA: TGCAGTGCCATAGGGTCAGGACCCCGGAGCACTGAAGCTTTTTTT. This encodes CSAIGSGPRSTEAFF.

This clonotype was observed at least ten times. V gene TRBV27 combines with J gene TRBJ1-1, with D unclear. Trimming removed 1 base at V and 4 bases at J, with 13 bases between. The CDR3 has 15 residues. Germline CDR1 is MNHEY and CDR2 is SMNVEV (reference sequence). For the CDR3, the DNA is TGTGCCAGCAGTTTATATAAGGAACCGGGCACTGAAGCTTTCTTT. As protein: CASSLYKEPGTEAFF.